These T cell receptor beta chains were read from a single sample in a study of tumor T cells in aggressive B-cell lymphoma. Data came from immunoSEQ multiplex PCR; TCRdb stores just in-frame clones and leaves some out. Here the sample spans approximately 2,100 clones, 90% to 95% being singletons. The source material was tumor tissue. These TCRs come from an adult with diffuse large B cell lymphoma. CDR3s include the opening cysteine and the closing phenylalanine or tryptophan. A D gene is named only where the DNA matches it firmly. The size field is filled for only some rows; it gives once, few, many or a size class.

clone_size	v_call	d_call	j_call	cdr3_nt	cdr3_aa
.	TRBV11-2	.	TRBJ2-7	TGTGCCAGCAGCCCTACCTACGGGACACCACGCTCCTACGAACAGTACTTC	CASSPTYGTPRSYEQYF
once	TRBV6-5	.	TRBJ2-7	TGTGCCAGCAGTTTCACAGACAGGCCAATCTACGAGCAGTACTTC	CASSFTDRPIYEQYF
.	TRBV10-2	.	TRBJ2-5	TGCGCCAGCAGGCGGGACAGGACTAGAGAGACCCAGTACTTC	CASRRDRTRETQYF
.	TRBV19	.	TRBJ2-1	TGTGCCAGTAGTCCCCGGAGGGAGAAACGTTTCTTC	CASSPRREKRFF
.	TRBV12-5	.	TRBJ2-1	TGTGCTAGTGGAGAGGAACCGGGACTTCAACCCTACAATGAGCAGTTCTTC	CASGEEPGLQPYNEQFF
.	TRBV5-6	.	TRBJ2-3	TGTGCCAGCAGCTTGGACACCATCGGGGCAGATACGCAGTATTTT	CASSLDTIGADTQYF
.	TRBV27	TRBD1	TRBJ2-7	TGTGCCAGCAGCGAAGGACAGGGCCGATCCTACGAGCAGTACTTC	CASSEGQGRSYEQYF
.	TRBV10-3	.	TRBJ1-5	TGTGCCATCAGTGAGTCGGAGAGCAATCAGCCCCAGCATTTT	CAISESESNQPQHF
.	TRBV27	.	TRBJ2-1	TGTGCCAGCAGTTTAAACATTTACAATGAGCAGTTCTTC	CASSLNIYNEQFF
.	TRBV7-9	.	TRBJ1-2	TGTGCCAGCAGCTTGGAGCGAAGCTATGGCTACACCTTC	CASSLERSYGYTF
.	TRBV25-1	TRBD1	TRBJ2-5	TGTGCCAGCAGTGACCGCGGGCAGGGACAGGGGACCCAGTACTTC	CASSDRGQGQGTQYF
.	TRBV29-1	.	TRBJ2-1	TGCAGCGGAAAACGGCAGGGAGGCTACAATGAGCAGTTCTTC	CSGKRQGGYNEQFF
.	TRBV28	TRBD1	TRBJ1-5	TGTGCCAGCAGTCCCCGCACAGGGGGGATAGGTCAGCCCCAGCATTTT	CASSPRTGGIGQPQHF
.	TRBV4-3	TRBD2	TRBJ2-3	TGCGCCAGCAGCCAAGGTAGCGGGAGCACAGATACGCAGTATTTT	CASSQGSGSTDTQYF
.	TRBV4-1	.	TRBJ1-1	TGCGCCAGCAGCCAAGATCCAGGGGTTGAAGCTTTCTTT	CASSQDPGVEAFF
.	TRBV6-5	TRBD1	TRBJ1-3	TGTGCCAGCGGCCCGACAGGGGGCTCTGGAAACACCATATATTTT	CASGPTGGSGNTIYF
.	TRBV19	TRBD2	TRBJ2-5	TGTGCCAGTTCGCTGAGCGGGGGGAGGGAGACCCAGTACTTC	CASSLSGGRETQYF
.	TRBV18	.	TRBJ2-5	TGTGCCAGCTCACCACAGGGGTTCGAGACCCAGTACTTC	CASSPQGFETQYF
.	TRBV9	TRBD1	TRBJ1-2	TGTGCCAGCAGCGGTTCCGGGACAGGGAGTTGGGGCTACACCTTC	CASSGSGTGSWGYTF
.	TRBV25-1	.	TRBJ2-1	TGTGCCAGCAGTGTCAGGGTCAATGAGCAGTTCTTC	CASSVRVNEQFF
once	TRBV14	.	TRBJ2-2	TGTGCCAGCAGCCAAGTTTTCCCATACACCGGGGAGCTGTTTTTT	CASSQVFPYTGELFF
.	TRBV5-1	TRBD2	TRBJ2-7	TGCGCCAGCACGCCAGCCGGGACTAGCAGCTCCTACGAGCAGTACTTC	CASTPAGTSSSYEQYF
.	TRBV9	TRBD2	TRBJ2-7	TGTGCCAGCAGCCCTAGGACTAGCGGGGCCTACGAGCAGTACTTC	CASSPRTSGAYEQYF
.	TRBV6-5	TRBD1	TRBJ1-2	TGTGCCAGCAGTTTCCGGGACAGGGGTTATGGCTACACCTTC	CASSFRDRGYGYTF
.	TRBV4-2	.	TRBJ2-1	TGTGCCAGCAGCCAAGAGGGACTGTACAATGAGCAGTTCTTC	CASSQEGLYNEQFF
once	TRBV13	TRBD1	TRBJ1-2	TGTGCCAGCAGCTTAGGGACAGGGCCGTCGGGCTATGGCTACACCTTC	CASSLGTGPSGYGYTF
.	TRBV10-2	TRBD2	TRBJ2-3	TGCGCCAGCAGTGAATTGGCAAGCGGGGGCCGCTCAGATACGCAGTATTTT	CASSELASGGRSDTQYF
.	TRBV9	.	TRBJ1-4	TGTGCCAGCAGCGTAGGCCGGGGTGTAAATGAAAAACTGTTTTTT	CASSVGRGVNEKLFF
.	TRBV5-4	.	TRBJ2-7	TGTGCCAGCAGCCTGGACCGCTACTCCTACGAGCAGTACTTC	CASSLDRYSYEQYF
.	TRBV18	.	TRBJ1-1	TGTGCCAGCTCGCCAGAAGGACAAAAGACTGAAGCTTTCTTT	CASSPEGQKTEAFF
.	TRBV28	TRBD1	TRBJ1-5	TGTGCCAGCACAAGTGGGCAGGGGGTTAATCAGCCCCAGCATTTT	CASTSGQGVNQPQHF
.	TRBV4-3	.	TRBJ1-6	TGCGCCAGCAGCCAAGATTCAGGACAGAAATCACCCCTCCACTTT	CASSQDSGQKSPLHF
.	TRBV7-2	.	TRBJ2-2	TGTGCCAGCAGACCAGGGAATATGAACACCGGGGAGCTGTTTTTT	CASRPGNMNTGELFF
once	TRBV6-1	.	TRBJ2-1	TGTGCCAGCAGTGAGGCGGTGGGGCAGTTCTTC	CASSEAVGQFF
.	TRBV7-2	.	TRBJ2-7	TGTGCCAGCAGCCAGGGGCAGAACTACGAGCAGTACTTC	CASSQGQNYEQYF
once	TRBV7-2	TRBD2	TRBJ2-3	TGTGCCAGCAGCTCTAGCGGGGGGGCGGATACGCAGTATTTT	CASSSSGGADTQYF
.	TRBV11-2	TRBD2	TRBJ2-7	TGTGCCAGCAGCTCCCAGACCGGGACTACCTACGAGCAGTACTTC	CASSSQTGTTYEQYF
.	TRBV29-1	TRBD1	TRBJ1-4	TGCAGCGTTGCCGGGACAGGGGAGGAAAAACTGTTTTTT	CSVAGTGEEKLFF
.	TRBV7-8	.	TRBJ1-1	TGTGCCAGCAGCTACACCACGAACACTGAAGCTTTCTTT	CASSYTTNTEAFF
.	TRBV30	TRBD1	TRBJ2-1	TGTGCCTGGGAACCTACAGGGGTCTCCTACAATGAGCAGTTCTTC	CAWEPTGVSYNEQFF
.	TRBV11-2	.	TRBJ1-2	TGTGCCAGCAGCTTAACGGCGGGACGTTCCTATGGCTACACCTTC	CASSLTAGRSYGYTF
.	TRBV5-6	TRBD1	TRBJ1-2	TGTGCCAGCAGCTACGGACAGGGAGATGGCTACACCTTC	CASSYGQGDGYTF
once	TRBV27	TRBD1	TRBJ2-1	TGTGCCAGCAGTAGATCACAGGGGGCTAGCTCCTACAATGAGCAGTTCTTC	CASSRSQGASSYNEQFF
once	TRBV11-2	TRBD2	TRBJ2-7	TGTGCCAGCAGCTTGACTAGCGGGATCTACGAGCAGTACTTC	CASSLTSGIYEQYF
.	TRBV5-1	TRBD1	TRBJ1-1	TGCGCCAGCAGCACCTCAGGGGGCAGGAACATTGAAGCTTTCTTT	CASSTSGGRNIEAFF
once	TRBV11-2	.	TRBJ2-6	TGTGCCAGCAGCGCGGCTAGGGCCAACGTCCTGACTTTC	CASSAARANVLTF
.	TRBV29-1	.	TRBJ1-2	TGCAGCGTTAGCCCGGGACTATATTATGGCTACACCTTC	CSVSPGLYYGYTF
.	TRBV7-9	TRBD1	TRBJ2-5	TGTGCCAGCAGCTCCCCGGGACAGGGGGCTCTAAAGGAGACCCAGTACTTC	CASSSPGQGALKETQYF
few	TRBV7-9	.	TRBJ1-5	TGTGCCAGCAGCTCCCCTAATCAGCCCCAGCATTTT	CASSSPNQPQHF
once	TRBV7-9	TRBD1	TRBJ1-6	TGTGCCAGCAGCTTAGGACAGGGGGCGCCCCCCCTCCACTTT	CASSLGQGAPPLHF
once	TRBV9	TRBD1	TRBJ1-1	TGTGCCAGCTCCGGGACAGGGCCTCGAAACAAGGCTGAAGCTTTCTTT	CASSGTGPRNKAEAFF
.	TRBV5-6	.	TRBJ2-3	TGTGCCAGCAGCCCAGGACTACTCACAGATACGCAGTATTTT	CASSPGLLTDTQYF
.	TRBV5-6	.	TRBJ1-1	TGTGCCAGCAGCGCCATTGGTGGGAGGACTGAAGCTTTCTTT	CASSAIGGRTEAFF
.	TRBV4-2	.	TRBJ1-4	TGTGCCAGCAACCAAGAACCGGTAATTAATGAAAAACTGTTTTTT	CASNQEPVINEKLFF
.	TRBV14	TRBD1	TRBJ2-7	TGTGCCAGCCGTAGACAGGGTCCCCCCCACGAGCAGTACTTC	CASRRQGPPHEQYF
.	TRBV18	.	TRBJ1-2	TGTGCCAGCTCCGCCGGACAAGTACTTAACTATGGCTACACCTTC	CASSAGQVLNYGYTF
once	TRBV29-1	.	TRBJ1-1	TGCAGCGTTATCCCCACAGGGCGGAACACTGAAGCTTTCTTT	CSVIPTGRNTEAFF
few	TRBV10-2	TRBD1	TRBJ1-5	TGCGCCAGCAGCGTCTCAGGGGGCCGGGGCAATCAGCCCCAGCATTTT	CASSVSGGRGNQPQHF
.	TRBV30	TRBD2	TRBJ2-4	TGTGCCTGGAGGGCTAGCGGGAATACGAACATTCAGTACTTC	CAWRASGNTNIQYF
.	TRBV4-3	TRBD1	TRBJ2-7	TGCGCCAGCAGCCAAACAACAGGGGCGGCCTACGAGCAGTACTTC	CASSQTTGAAYEQYF